One and the same sample provided the 26 T cell receptor beta chains below, sequenced in a study of blood T cell repertoires in COVID-19. The method was immunoSEQ multiplex PCR; TCRdb's version includes in-frame clones alone and lacks a portion of them. This table has about 56,000 clones, approximately 88% appearing once. The source material was peripheral blood. The receptors originated from a human donor in a cohort sampled during active COVID-19.

This clone was counted a few times. This chain links TRBV4-3 with TRBJ2-2; D may be TRBD2 (6 bases). Germline V lookup: CDR1 LGHNA, CDR2 YSLEER. Trimming shortened V by 1 base and J by 0 bases, and 9 bases separated the two germline ends. This CDR3 spans 16 amino acids. CDR3 region: CASSQAWGANTGELFF. The CDR3 nucleotides read TGCGCCAGCAGCCAAGCGTGGGGGGCGAACACCGGGGAGCTGTTTTTT.

This chain connects TRBV2 to TRBJ2-4; no definite D call. The V end lost 6 bases, the J end lost 0 bases, and 12 bases lay between the germline ends. The germline V gene has CDR1 SNHLY and CDR2 FYNNEI. This CDR3 contains 15 residues. The DNA of the CDR3 is TGTGCCAGCAGCCCGTCGGTTCTAGCCAAAAACATTCAGTACTTC. This translates into CASSPSVLAKNIQYF.

The J gene is TRBJ1-5, the V gene TRBV6-2 or TRBV6-3, with TRBD1 as a possible D gene (5 bases). CDR1 is MNHEY and CDR2 is SVGEGT in the germline V gene. The ends were cut back, 0 bases at V and 0 bases at J, with 9 bases in the middle. The CDR3 is made up of 16 amino acids. CDR3: CASSYSKGFSNQPQHF. CDR3 DNA: TGTGCCAGCAGTTACTCGAAGGGGTTTAGCAATCAGCCCCAGCATTTT.

The V and J genes are TRBV7-9 and TRBJ2-7, with D possibly being TRBD2 (5 bases). Germline loops: CDR1 SEHNR, CDR2 FQNEAQ (reference sequence). Trimming shortened V by 2 bases and J by 3 bases, and 11 bases separated the two germline ends. The CDR3 is 14 amino acids. CDR3: CASSLSPSGYEQYF. DNA of the CDR3: TGTGCCAGCAGCTTAAGTCCAAGCGGCTACGAGCAGTACTTC.

The chain couples TRBV2 to TRBJ2-7; 11 bases map to TRBD2. The CDR3 has 13 residues. Per the germline V gene, CDR1 is SNHLY and CDR2 is FYNNEI. With V trimmed by 9 bases and J by 1 base, 2 bases remained unmatched. The CDR3 is CARGTSGSYEQYF. In DNA, the CDR3 is TGTGCCAGAGGGACTAGCGGATCCTACGAGCAGTACTTC.

The DNA for the CDR3 is TGTGCCATCGGGATTGGACAGTTTAATGAAAAACTGTTTTTT. This gives the protein CAIGIGQFNEKLFF. The chain couples TRBV10-3 to TRBJ1-4; D is perhaps TRBD1 (6 bases). The V gene's germline CDR1 is ENHRY and CDR2 SYGVKD. V was clipped by 8 bases and J by 4 bases, with 14 bases between them. CDR3 size: 14 residues.

This clone was seen only once. The chain is built from TRBV4-1 and TRBJ2-6, with D possibly being TRBD2 (6 bases). Per the germline V gene, CDR1 is MGHRA and CDR2 is YSYEKL. Trimming pared 4 bases from V and 0 bases from J, leaving 19 bases between. The CDR3 is 19 amino acids. CDR3 DNA: TGCGCCAGCAGCCGTCCTTCGGAGGGACGAAGCTCTGGGGCCAACGTCCTGACTTTC. Protein product: CASSRPSEGRSSGANVLTF.

V gene TRBV6-2 or TRBV6-3 combines with J gene TRBJ2-6, with D unclear. The CDR3 runs to 16 residues. CDR1 is MNHEY and CDR2 is SVGEGT in the germline V gene. V was cut by 5 bases and J by 4 bases, with 15 bases left in between. CDR3 in amino acids: CASSHLAPPGANVLTF. The CDR3 coding sequence is TGTGCCAGCAGTCATCTGGCCCCACCCGGGGCCAACGTCCTGACTTTC.

V is TRBV18 and J is TRBJ2-7; possible D gene TRBD2, 6 bases. This CDR3 comprises 15 residues. Germline CDR1 and CDR2: KGHSH and LQKENI. Trimming took 0 bases from V and 2 from J, leaving 11 bases between them. The CDR3 protein is CASSPPGREPYEQYF. As DNA, the CDR3 is TGTGCCAGCTCACCACCAGGACGGGAGCCCTACGAGCAGTACTTC.

The V and J genes are TRBV4-2 and TRBJ2-1; a possible D gene is TRBD2 (7 bases). Trimming took off 0 bases at V and 6 bases at J, with 18 bases between the two ends. Germline CDR1 LGHNA, CDR2 YNFKEQ. The CDR3 extends over 17 amino acids. DNA for the CDR3: TGTGCCAGCAGCCAAGATCAAGGGGGGGCGACGGTCAATGAGCAGTTCTTC. Translating it yields CASSQDQGGATVNEQFF.

This chain links TRBV29-1 with TRBJ2-3; TRBD2 is a possible D gene (6 bases). V was cut by 6 bases and J by 2 bases, with 15 bases left in between. This CDR3 comprises 14 residues. Germline V gene lookup returns CDR1 SQVTM and CDR2 ANQGSEA. CDR3 sequence: CSVPLGGITDTQYF. DNA of the CDR3: TGCAGCGTCCCCCTGGGGGGAATCACAGATACGCAGTATTTT.

This clone was seen only once. One end of the junction fails to match germline, which may point to a read error. The same CDR3 is also encoded by other DNA sequences in this sample. The chain has TRBV6-1 and TRBJ2-7; TRBD1 matches at 9 bases. The CDR3 loop spans 17 amino acids. Germline V CDR1 and CDR2: MNHNS, SASEGT. The CDR3 region has the DNA TGTGCCAGTAGTGAAGGGATCAGGACAGGGGTGAGATACGAGCAGTACTTC. Amino acid sequence: CASSEGIRTGVRYEQYF.

This chain uses TRBV6-5 with TRBJ2-3, with no clear D. Trimming took 7 bases from V and 1 from J, leaving 9 bases between them. Germline CDR1 reads MNHEY; CDR2 reads SVGAGI. The length of the CDR3 is 13 residues. The CDR3 reads CASKDWRTDTQYF. The DNA for the CDR3 is TGTGCCAGCAAAGACTGGCGCACAGATACGCAGTATTTT.

The rearrangement joins TRBV30 to TRBJ2-3; 13 bases match TRBD2. Germline assignment: CDR1 GTSNPN and CDR2 SVGIG (reference sequence). This CDR3 comprises 15 residues. V was pared by 3 bases and J by 8 bases, with 8 bases of the junction left unmatched. CDR3 amino acids: CAWRTSGGSWGTQYF. CDR3 coding DNA: TGTGCCTGGAGGACTAGCGGGGGGAGCTGGGGTACGCAGTATTTT.

The chain recombines TRBV5-1 with TRBJ2-2; 7 bases align to TRBD2. CDR1 and CDR2 from the germline V gene are SGHRS and YFSETQ. The V segment lost 0 bases and the J segment 1 base; nucleotides outside the gene matches: 3. CDR3 length equals 16 residues. The CDR3 protein is CASSLAGRRNTGELFF. In DNA form, the CDR3 reads TGCGCCAGCAGCTTGGCCGGGAGGAGGAACACCGGGGAGCTGTTTTTT.

V is TRBV12-3 or TRBV12-4 and J is TRBJ1-2; the D gene is possibly TRBD1 (6 bases). The CDR3 loop spans 13 amino acids. Trimming cost V 3 bases and J 4 bases, with 9 bases left between them. In nucleotides, the CDR3 is TGTGCCAGCAGTTTTGGCAGGGGCTATGGCTACACCTTC. It yields the protein CASSFGRGYGYTF.

Here the CDR3 reads CASSRRQSNTGELFF. CDR3 DNA: TGTGCCAGCAGCCGAAGACAGTCGAACACCGGGGAGCTGTTTTTT. This chain joins TRBV28 and TRBJ2-2, with D tentatively TRBD1 (5 bases). The germline gives CDR1 MDHEN, CDR2 SYDVKM. The CDR3 covers 15 residues. Trimming took 6 bases from V and 0 from J, leaving 11 bases between them.

The chain combines TRBV4-3 with TRBJ2-3; 10 bases map to TRBD2. The ends lost 3 bases at V and 2 bases at J; junction bases unmatched: 5. CDR1 is LGHNA, CDR2 YSLEER, per germline. CDR3 length equals 16 residues. The CDR3 reads CASSQSLAGNTDTQYF. The CDR3 DNA sequence: TGCGCCAGCAGCCAGTCACTAGCGGGGAACACAGATACGCAGTATTTT.

This rearrangement joins TRBV13 to TRBJ1-3, with no clear D. This CDR3 spans 16 amino acids. V lost 5 bases, J lost 2 bases, and 16 bases lay in between. Germline V gives CDR1 PRHDT, CDR2 FYEKMQ (reference sequence). CDR3 sequence: CASSPVGARAGNTIYF. The CDR3 DNA reads TGTGCCAGCAGCCCAGTGGGAGCCCGGGCTGGAAACACCATATATTTT.

With regard to this clone: The limits of the CDR3 on the DNA are not certain, so only TCRdb's listed CDR3 is given. The chain links TRBV18 to TRBJ1-4. The CDR3 length is 14 residues, termini included. Germline lookup yields CDR1 KGHSH and CDR2 LQKENI. The CDR3: CASSFGPGGEKLFF.

The DNA for the CDR3 is TGTGCCAGCAGCTTAGACAGGGGTCCGTACGAGCAGTACTTC. This encodes CASSLDRGPYEQYF. The V and J genes are TRBV7-3 and TRBJ2-7; 8 positions agree with TRBD1. The germline V gene encodes CDR1 SGHTA and CDR2 FQGTGA. The CDR3 contains 14 residues. After removal of 2 bases from V and 4 bases from J, the junction contained 4 bases not matched to a gene.

This rearrangement joins TRBV4-3 to TRBJ1-1; no clear D gene. The CDR3 is made up of 13 amino acids. Germline V gene sequence: CDR1 LGHNA, CDR2 YSLEER. V was trimmed by 3 bases and J by 7 bases, leaving 12 bases between them. The CDR3 is CASSQRLSNEAFF. DNA of the CDR3: TGCGCCAGCAGCCAGCGACTGTCCAATGAAGCTTTCTTT.

This chain links TRBV6-6 with TRBJ1-3, with TRBD1 identical over 10 bases. V was clipped by 4 bases and J by 6 bases; unmatched bases: 6. CDR3 length: 15 residues. Per germline, CDR1 MNHNY and CDR2 SVGAGI (reference sequence). CDR3 protein: CASSFLTGGENTIYF. The CDR3 nucleotides are TGTGCCAGCAGTTTCCTGACAGGGGGCGAAAACACCATATATTTT.

V gene TRBV7-2 combines with J gene TRBJ1-2, with 8 bases identical to TRBD1. The CDR3 contains 15 residues. V trimming: 7 bases; J trimming: 4 bases; junction bases outside the gene matches: 11. The germline gives CDR1 SGHTA, CDR2 FQGNSA. The CDR3: CASTVNRDRIYGYTF. The CDR3 nucleotides are TGTGCCAGCACGGTGAACCGGGACAGGATCTATGGCTACACCTTC. Using reference TRBV7-2 and TRBJ1-2 for the parts outside the CDR3, the full variable domain is GAGVSQSPSNKVTEKGKDVELRCDPISGHTALYWYRQSLGQGLEFLIYFQGNSAPDKSGLPSDRFSAERTGGSVSTLTIQRTQQEDSAVYLCASTVNRDRIYGYTFGSGTRLTVV.

The chain has TRBV7-3 and TRBJ2-1, with 10 bases aligning to TRBD2. Losses at the gene ends were 4 bases for V and 5 bases for J; bases not matched to a gene: 8. Germline assignment: CDR1 SGHTA and CDR2 FQGTGA. The CDR3 contains 16 residues. CDR3 coding DNA: TGTGCCAGCAGCTCTACCCCTAGCGGGGGCCACAATGAGCAGTTCTTC. This gives the protein CASSSTPSGGHNEQFF.

The V and J genes are TRBV12-3 or TRBV12-4 and TRBJ1-2; 11 positions match TRBD1. V was clipped by 11 bases and J by 4 bases; unmatched bases: 3. This CDR3 has 12 residues. The CDR3 spells CAAGTGGYGYTF. CDR3 in DNA: TGTGCCGCGGGGACAGGGGGCTATGGCTACACCTTC.